This TCR beta chain was profiled in a study of beta chain features in type 1 diabetes. About this clone: What it binds is not known.

This CDR3 has 14 residues. V gave up 6 bases and J gave up 0 bases, with 10 bases separating them. Germline V gene lookup returns CDR1 MNHEY and CDR2 SVGAGI. Study-wide results and caveats: Insertions at VDJ junctions were less frequent in type 1 diabetes patients. These patients also deleted more nucleotides at the same junctions.

All of the isolated RNA was reverse transcribed, so expressed TCRB transcripts were sequenced. Regulatory, naive and central memory T cell samples averaged around 3.6 million reads. Clones were read by immunoSEQ multiplex PCR, and TCRdb kept only the in-frame ones, dropping some. Here the sample spans approximately 150,000 clones, 10% being singletons. The sequence was obtained from a man aged 18 to 29 in good health. Sequencing input: naive CD4+ T cells from blood. The J gene is TRBJ2-3, the V gene TRBV6-5; D perhaps matches TRBD2 (6 bases). DNA for the CDR3: TGTGCCAGCAGCCTAGGGACTAGCACAGATACGCAGTATTTT. It specifies CASSLGTSTDTQYF.